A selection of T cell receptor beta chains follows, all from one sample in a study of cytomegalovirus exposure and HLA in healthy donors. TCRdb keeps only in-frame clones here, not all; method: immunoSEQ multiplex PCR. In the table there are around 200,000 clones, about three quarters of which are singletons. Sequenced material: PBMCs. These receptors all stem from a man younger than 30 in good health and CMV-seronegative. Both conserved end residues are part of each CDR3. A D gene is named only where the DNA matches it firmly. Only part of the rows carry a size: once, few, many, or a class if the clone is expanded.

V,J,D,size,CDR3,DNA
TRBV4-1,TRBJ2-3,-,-,CASSPLGGRDTQYF,TGCGCCAGCAGCCCCCTGGGGGGTAGAGATACGCAGTATTTT
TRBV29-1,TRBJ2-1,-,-,CSGLGGEQFF,TGCAGCGGTCTAGGAGGTGAGCAGTTCTTC
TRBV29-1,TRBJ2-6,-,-,CSVVEGADYSGANVLTF,TGCAGCGTTGTAGAAGGGGCGGACTACTCTGGGGCCAACGTCCTGACTTTC
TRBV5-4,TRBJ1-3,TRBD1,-,CASSRGTGGNTIYF,TGTGCCAGCAGCCGTGGGACAGGTGGAAACACCATATATTTT
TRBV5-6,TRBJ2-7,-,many,CASSSDLSSYEQYF,TGTGCCAGCAGCTCGGACTTGAGCTCCTACGAGCAGTACTTC
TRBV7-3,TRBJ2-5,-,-,CASSLSRNQETQYF,TGTGCCAGCAGCTTGTCGCGGAACCAAGAGACCCAGTACTTC
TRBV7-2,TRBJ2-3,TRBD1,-,CASSLTGFETDTQYF,TGTGCCAGCAGCTTGACAGGGTTCGAGACAGATACGCAGTATTTT
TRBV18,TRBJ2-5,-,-,CASSPPSHWTQYF,TGTGCCAGCTCACCACCGAGCCATTGGACCCAGTACTTC
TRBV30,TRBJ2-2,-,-,CAWRKGRGNTGELFF,TGTGCCTGGAGAAAGGGAAGGGGTAACACCGGGGAGCTGTTTTTT
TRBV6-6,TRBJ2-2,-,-,CASRKGQNAGELFF,TGTGCCAGCAGAAAGGGGCAGAACGCCGGGGAGCTGTTTTTT
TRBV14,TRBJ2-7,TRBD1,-,CASSPGGRDRAYEQYF,TGTGCCAGCAGCCCCGGAGGTAGGGACAGGGCCTACGAGCAGTACTTC
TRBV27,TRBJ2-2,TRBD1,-,CASGSGGGNTGELFF,TGTGCCAGCGGATCAGGGGGCGGAAACACCGGGGAGCTGTTTTTT
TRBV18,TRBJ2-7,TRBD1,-,CASSPPGQMSTYEQYF,TGTGCCAGCTCACCACCGGGACAGATGAGTACCTACGAGCAGTACTTC
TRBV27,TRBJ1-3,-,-,CASSFIPQISGNTIYF,TGTGCCAGCAGTTTTATCCCACAGATCTCTGGAAACACCATATATTTT
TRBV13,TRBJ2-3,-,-,CASSFKGADTQYF,TGTGCCAGCAGCTTTAAGGGGGCAGATACGCAGTATTTT
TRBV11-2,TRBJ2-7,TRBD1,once,CASSPDRGIFYEQYF,TGTGCCAGCAGCCCTGACAGGGGTATTTTCTACGAGCAGTACTTC
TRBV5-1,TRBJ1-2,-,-,CASSLGGQSNYGYTF,TGCGCCAGCAGCTTGGGAGGACAGTCAAACTATGGCTACACCTTC
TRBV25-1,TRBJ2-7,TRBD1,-,CASSALDRASLRREQYF,TGTGCCAGCAGTGCCCTGGACAGGGCTAGCTTAAGGCGCGAGCAGTACTTC
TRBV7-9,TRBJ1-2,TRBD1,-,CSSSPRQGALGGYTF,TGTTCCAGCAGCCCCAGACAGGGGGCGCTTGGGGGCTACACCTTC
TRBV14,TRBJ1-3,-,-,CASSRLGNVRGNTIYF,TGTGCCAGCAGCCGACTTGGAAACGTTCGTGGAAACACCATATATTTT
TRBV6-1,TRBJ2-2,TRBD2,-,CASSEAVTSGVTGELFF,TGTGCCAGCAGTGAAGCAGTAACTAGCGGAGTCACCGGGGAGCTGTTTTTT
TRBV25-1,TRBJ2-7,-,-,CASSDGTLSSYEQYF,TGTGCCAGCAGTGACGGGACTCTGAGCTCCTACGAGCAGTACTTC
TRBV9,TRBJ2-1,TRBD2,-,CASSVGRVGTSGLNEQFF,TGTGCCAGCAGCGTAGGGAGAGTGGGGACTAGCGGGTTAAATGAGCAGTTCTTC
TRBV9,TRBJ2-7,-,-,CASTPGGFPEQYF,TGTGCCAGCACCCCAGGTGGCTTCCCCGAGCAGTACTTC
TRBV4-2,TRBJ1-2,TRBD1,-,CASSQPQGGHGYTF,TGTGCCAGCAGCCAGCCACAGGGGGGTCATGGCTACACCTTC
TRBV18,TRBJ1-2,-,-,CASSPGRDTYGYTF,TGTGCCAGCTCACCAGGCAGGGACACCTATGGCTACACCTTC
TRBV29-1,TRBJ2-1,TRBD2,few,CSVAGGSGEDEQFF,TGCAGCGTTGCTGGAGGGAGCGGGGAAGATGAGCAGTTCTTC
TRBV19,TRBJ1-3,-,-,CASSITPDTSGNTIYF,TGTGCCAGTAGTATAACCCCGGACACCTCTGGAAACACCATATATTTT
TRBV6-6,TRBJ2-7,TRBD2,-,CASTLGGLAPYEQYF,TGTGCCAGCACCCTAGGAGGACTAGCCCCCTACGAGCAGTACTTC
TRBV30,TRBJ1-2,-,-,CAWTTDTYGYTF,TGTGCCTGGACGACAGATACCTATGGCTACACCTTC
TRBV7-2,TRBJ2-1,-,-,CASSLAHRRREDTPFF,TGTGCCAGCAGCTTAGCCCACCGGAGGAGGGAAGACACTCCGTTCTTC
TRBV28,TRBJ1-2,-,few,CASRGFREKGYGYTF,TGTGCCAGCAGGGGATTTAGGGAGAAGGGCTATGGCTACACCTTC
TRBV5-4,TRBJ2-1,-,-,CASSLDYPEQFF,TGTGCCAGCAGCCTGGACTACCCCGAGCAGTTCTTC
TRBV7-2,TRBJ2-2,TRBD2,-,CASSLRLAGVRTGELFF,TGTGCCAGCAGCCTCCGACTAGCGGGAGTGAGAACCGGGGAGCTGTTTTTT
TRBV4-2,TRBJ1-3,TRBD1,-,CASSQDIPPQGASGNTIYF,TGTGCCAGCAGCCAAGACATACCACCACAGGGGGCGTCTGGAAACACCATATATTTT
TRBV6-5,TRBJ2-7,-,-,CASRRGTDSSYEQYF,TGTGCCAGCAGACGCGGGACAGATAGCTCCTACGAGCAGTACTTC
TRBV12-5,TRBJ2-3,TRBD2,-,CASGTSGTTDTQYF,TGTGCTAGTGGGACTAGCGGGACCACAGATACGCAGTATTTT
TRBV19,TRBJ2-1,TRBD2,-,CASSIDTSGAHNEQFF,TGTGCCAGTAGTATAGATACTAGCGGGGCCCACAATGAGCAGTTCTTC
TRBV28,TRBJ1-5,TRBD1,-,CASSLPGQALHF,TGTGCCAGCAGTCTTCCGGGACAGGCCTTACATTTT
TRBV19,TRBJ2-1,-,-,CASYRGSEQFF,TGTGCCAGTTACAGAGGGAGTGAGCAGTTCTTC
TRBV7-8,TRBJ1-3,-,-,CASSFSEHSGNTIYF,TGTGCCAGCAGCTTCTCGGAGCACTCTGGAAACACCATATATTTT
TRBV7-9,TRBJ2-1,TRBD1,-,CASSLGQGPYNEQFF,TGTGCCAGCAGCTTAGGACAGGGCCCCTACAATGAGCAGTTCTTC
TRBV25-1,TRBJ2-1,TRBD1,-,CASSAGQGVYNEQFF,TGTGCCAGCAGTGCGGGACAGGGGGTCTACAATGAGCAGTTCTTC
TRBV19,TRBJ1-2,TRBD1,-,CATRDRVGYTF,TGTGCCACCCGGGACAGGGTTGGCTACACCTTC
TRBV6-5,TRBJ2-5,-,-,CASSIKETQYF,TGTGCCAGCAGCATCAAAGAGACCCAGTACTTC
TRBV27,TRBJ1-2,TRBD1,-,CATAQGAGLWGYTF,TGTGCCACCGCGCAGGGGGCGGGACTGTGGGGCTACACCTTC